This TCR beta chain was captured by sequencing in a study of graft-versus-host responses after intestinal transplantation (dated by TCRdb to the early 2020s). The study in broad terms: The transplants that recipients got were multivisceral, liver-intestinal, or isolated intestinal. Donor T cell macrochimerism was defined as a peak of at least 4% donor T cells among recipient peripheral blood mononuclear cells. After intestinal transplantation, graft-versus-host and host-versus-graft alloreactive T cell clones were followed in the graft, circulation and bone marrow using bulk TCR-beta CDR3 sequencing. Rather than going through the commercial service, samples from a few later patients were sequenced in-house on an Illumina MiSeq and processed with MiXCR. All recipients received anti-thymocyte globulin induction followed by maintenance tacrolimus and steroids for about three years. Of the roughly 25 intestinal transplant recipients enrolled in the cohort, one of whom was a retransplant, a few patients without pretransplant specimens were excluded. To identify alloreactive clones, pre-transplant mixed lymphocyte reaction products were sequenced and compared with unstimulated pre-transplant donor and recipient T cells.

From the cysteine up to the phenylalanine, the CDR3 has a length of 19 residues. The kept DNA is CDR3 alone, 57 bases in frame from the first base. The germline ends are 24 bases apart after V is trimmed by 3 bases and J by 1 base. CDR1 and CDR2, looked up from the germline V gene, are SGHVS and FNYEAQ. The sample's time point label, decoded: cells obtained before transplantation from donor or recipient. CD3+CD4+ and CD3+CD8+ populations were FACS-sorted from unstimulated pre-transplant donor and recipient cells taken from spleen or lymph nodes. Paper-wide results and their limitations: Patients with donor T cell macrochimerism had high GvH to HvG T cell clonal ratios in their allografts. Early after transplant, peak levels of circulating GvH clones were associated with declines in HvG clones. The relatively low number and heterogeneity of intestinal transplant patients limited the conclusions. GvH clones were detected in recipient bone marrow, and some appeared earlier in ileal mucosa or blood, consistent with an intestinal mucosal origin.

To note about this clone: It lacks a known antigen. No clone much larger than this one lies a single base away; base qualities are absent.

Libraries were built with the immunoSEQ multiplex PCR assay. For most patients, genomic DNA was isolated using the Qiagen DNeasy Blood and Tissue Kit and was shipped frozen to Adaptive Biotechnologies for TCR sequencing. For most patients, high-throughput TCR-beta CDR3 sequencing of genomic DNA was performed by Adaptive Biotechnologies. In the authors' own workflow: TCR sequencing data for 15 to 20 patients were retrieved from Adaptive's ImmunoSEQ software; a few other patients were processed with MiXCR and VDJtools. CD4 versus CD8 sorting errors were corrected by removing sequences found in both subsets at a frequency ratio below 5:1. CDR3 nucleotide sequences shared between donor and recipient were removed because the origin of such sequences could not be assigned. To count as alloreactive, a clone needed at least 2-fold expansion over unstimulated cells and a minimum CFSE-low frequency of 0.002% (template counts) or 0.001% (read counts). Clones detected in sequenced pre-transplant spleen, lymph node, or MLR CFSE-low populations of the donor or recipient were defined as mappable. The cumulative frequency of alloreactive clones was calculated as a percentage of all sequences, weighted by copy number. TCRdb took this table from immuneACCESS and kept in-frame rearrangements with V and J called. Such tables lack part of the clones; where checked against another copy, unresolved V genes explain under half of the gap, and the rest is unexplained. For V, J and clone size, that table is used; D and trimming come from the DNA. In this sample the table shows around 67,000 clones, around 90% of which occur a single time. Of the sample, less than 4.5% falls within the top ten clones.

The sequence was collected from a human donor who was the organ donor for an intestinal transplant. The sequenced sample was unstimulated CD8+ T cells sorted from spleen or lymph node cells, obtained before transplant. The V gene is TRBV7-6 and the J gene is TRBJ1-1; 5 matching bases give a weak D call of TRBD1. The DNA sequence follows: TGTGCCAGCAGCTTTGCGACGGAGGGGTCGTTCGAATCGAACACTGAAGCTTTCTTT. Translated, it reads CASSFATEGSFESNTEAFF.